These 21 T cell receptor beta chains share one sample of origin, sequenced in a study of molecular identifiers for immune sequencing clone quantification. TCRdb re-called the PCR reads through MiXCR, storing one row per CDR3 protein. The profile covers some 94,000 distinct CDR3 sequences, with approximately 23% appearing a single time and about 0.8% taken by the ten largest. Sequences were obtained from naive CD8+ T cells from blood, with Jurkat cell RNA spiked in. As for subset: FACS-sorted CD8+CD4-CCR7+CD45RA+ naive T cells. All receptors come from a human donor in good health. Some libraries in this study had Jurkat cell RNA spiked in.

In DNA form, the CDR3 reads TGTGCCAGCAGTGAAGCGCTGTGGACAGGGGATGATACGCAGTATTTT. It yields the protein CASSEALWTGDDTQYF. The chain couples TRBV2 to TRBJ2-3; 9 bases fit TRBD1. This CDR3 spans 16 amino acids. V lost 0 bases and J lost 6; bases outside the gene matches: 7. Per germline, CDR1 SNHLY and CDR2 FYNNEI.

For this clonotype: Given a much more abundant clone one base away, this may be a read error. The chain recombines TRBV25-1 with TRBJ2-3, with a tentative D call TRBD2 (6 bases). The germline CDR1 and CDR2 sequences are MGHDK and SYGVNS. This CDR3 comprises 15 residues. CDR3 protein: CASSEVSGVGDTRYF. Here the CDR3 DNA reads TGTGCCAGCAGTGAGGTGTCGGGAGTGGGCGATACGCGGTATTTT.

This clonotype was seen a few times. The chain couples TRBV5-1 to TRBJ2-1; 10 bases are a match to TRBD2. From germline, CDR1 is SGHRS and CDR2 YFSETQ. The CDR3 contains 17 residues. The V and J ends lost 0 bases and 8 bases, in that order; junction bases with no gene match: 11. The CDR3 DNA reads as TGCGCCAGCAGCTTGGCCGGTAGCAGCGGGGGGGTCCATGAGCAGTTCTTC. It specifies CASSLAGSSGGVHEQFF.

Concerning this clonotype itself: A read error may produce the germline difference seen at one junction end. The rearrangement links TRBV24-1 to TRBJ2-2, with D maybe TRBD1 (6 bases). The CDR3 is 16 residues long. Looked up from germline, CDR1 is KGHDR and CDR2 is SFDVKD. CDR3 in amino acids: CANSDPEQGFLGELFF. CDR3 nucleotides: TGTGCCAACAGTGATCCAGAACAGGGTTTTCTCGGGGAGCTGTTTTTT.

At least ten counts were recorded for this clonotype. This chain uses TRBV5-1 with TRBJ1-3; D remains ambiguous. V was cut by 4 bases and J by 1 base, with 9 bases left in between. The germline V gene has CDR1 SGHRS and CDR2 YFSETQ. The CDR3 extends over 14 amino acids. The CDR3 DNA is TGCGCCAGCAGCCCGGCTCCTTCTGGAAACACCATATATTTT. Protein: CASSPAPSGNTIYF.

The sample holds a few counts of this clonotype. This chain connects TRBV7-9 to TRBJ1-1; D gene ambiguous. V was pared by 1 base and J by 4 bases, with 10 bases between. The V gene's germline CDR1 is SEHNR and CDR2 FQNEAQ (reference sequence). The CDR3 loop spans 14 amino acids. The CDR3 is CASSLGPWGTEAFF. For the CDR3, the DNA is TGTGCCAGCAGCTTAGGGCCATGGGGCACTGAAGCTTTCTTT.

This clonotype occurred a few times. V is TRBV7-6 and J is TRBJ1-3; the D gene is possibly TRBD1 (5 bases). The V gene lost 4 bases and the J gene lost 0 bases, with 7 bases spanning the gap. This CDR3 contains 14 residues. CDR1 is SGHVS and CDR2 is FNYEAQ in the germline V gene. The DNA of the CDR3 is TGTGCCAGCAGCTCCAGGGACTCTGGAAACACCATATATTTT. Residues: CASSSRDSGNTIYF.

This rearrangement joins TRBV20-1 to TRBJ1-1; no firm D call. Trimming took off 0 bases at V and 1 base at J, with 6 bases between the two ends. The CDR3 has 13 amino acids. Germline V gene data show CDR1 as DFQATT and CDR2 as SNEGSKA (reference sequence). The DNA for the CDR3 is TGCAGTGCTAGAGATACCAGGAACACTGAAGCTTTCTTT. Translation gives CSARDTRNTEAFF.

In its sample, this clonotype was seen many times. This chain connects TRBV4-3 to TRBJ2-1, with 7 bases aligning to TRBD1. The CDR3 is 15 amino acids. The V gene end was trimmed by 1 base and the J gene end by 4 bases; junction bases not matched to a gene: 4. Germline-derived CDR1 and CDR2 are LGHNA and YSLEER. The CDR3, as DNA: TGCGCCAGCAGCCAAGCCGGGACAGTATACAATGAGCAGTTCTTC. Translated: CASSQAGTVYNEQFF.

This clonotype was seen at least ten times. The V call is TRBV28, the J call TRBJ2-7, with D hard to call. The V gene lost 6 bases and the J gene lost 0 bases, with 12 bases spanning the gap. The CDR3 extends over 14 amino acids. From germline, CDR1 is MDHEN and CDR2 SYDVKM. CDR3 DNA: TGTGCCAGCAGCTATAGTGGGGACTCCTACGAGCAGTACTTC. It yields the protein CASSYSGDSYEQYF.

On this clonotype: A much larger clone lies a single base off, so this may be a read error. J is TRBJ2-5 and V is TRBV6-2 or TRBV6-3, with D unclear. The germline V gene encodes CDR1 MNHEY and CDR2 SVGEGT. The CDR3 has 13 residues. The CDR3 bases are TGTACCAGCAGTTACCCTGTCGCAGAGACCCAGTACTTC. Residues: CTSSYPVAETQYF.

Remarks on this clonotype: This may be a read error: a much more frequent sequence differs by one nucleotide. The CDR3 loop is CASSMGDRNYEQFF. The CDR3 DNA reads as TGTGCCAGTAGTATGGGGGACAGGAACTACGAGCAGTTCTTC. The V and J genes are TRBV19 and TRBJ2-7; 8 nucleotides line up with TRBD1. The J call may be in error: the DNA end matches TRBJ2-1 better. Germline V gene data show CDR1 as LNHDA and CDR2 as SQIVND (reference sequence). The CDR3 sequence is 14 residues long.

Remarks on this clonotype: Since a much larger clone is just one base distant, this may be a read error. The chain has TRBV12-3 or TRBV12-4 and TRBJ1-1; weak D call: TRBD1 (6 bases). V was pared by 8 bases and J by 4 bases, with 14 bases between. This CDR3 contains 13 residues. The CDR3: CASGRGGATEAFF. In DNA form, the CDR3 reads TGTGCCAGCGGCCGTGGGGGGGCCACTGAAGCTTTCTTT.

This clonotype occurred many times. The chain has TRBV29-1 and TRBJ1-1, with D perhaps TRBD1 (5 bases). Germline-derived CDR1 and CDR2 are SQVTM and ANQGSEA. V lost 5 bases to trimming and J lost 2 bases, with 12 bases between them. This CDR3 contains 13 residues. Written as DNA, the CDR3 is TGCAGCGTTTACCCGGGACTCAACACTGAAGCTTTCTTT. Amino acid sequence: CSVYPGLNTEAFF. Full variable domain (rest looked up from reference TRBV29-1 and TRBJ1-1): SAVISQKPSRDICQRGTSLTIQCQVDSQVTMMFWYRQQPGQSLTLIATANQGSEATYESGFVIDKFPISRPNLTFSTLTVSNMSPEDSSIYLCSVYPGLNTEAFFGQGTRLTVV.

This clonotype was detected ten times or more. V gene TRBV5-6 combines with J gene TRBJ1-1, with TRBD1 matching 9 bases. With 4 bases clipped from V and 8 bases from J, the junction kept 0 bases outside the gene matches. This CDR3 region has 11 residues. Looked up from germline, CDR1 is SGHDT and CDR2 is YYEEEE. The CDR3 DNA reads as TGTGCCAGCAGCGGACAGGGGGAAGCTTTCTTT. Protein product: CASSGQGEAFF.

This clonotype was seen a handful of times. The chain joins TRBV4-3 to TRBJ1-4; 7 bases are a match to TRBD1. Germline trimming cut 3 bases from V and 5 bases from J; bases unmatched to any gene: 9. The V gene's germline CDR1 is LGHNA and CDR2 YSLEER. This CDR3 is built from 16 residues. The CDR3 nucleotides are TGCGCCAGCAGCCAGTCGACAGGGCTCGTAAATGAAAAACTGTTTTTT. Protein sequence: CASSQSTGLVNEKLFF.

The rearrangement links TRBV12-3 or TRBV12-4 to TRBJ1-2, with 7 bases identical to TRBD1. With 3 bases clipped from V and 7 bases from J, the junction kept 5 bases outside the gene matches. The CDR3 has 13 residues. CDR3: CASSLGDSPGYTF. The DNA for the CDR3 is TGTGCCAGCAGTTTGGGGGACAGCCCTGGCTACACCTTC.

The chain recombines TRBV6-5 with TRBJ2-2; 7 bases are a match to TRBD1. This CDR3 comprises 12 residues. The J segment lost 6 bases and the V segment lost 7 bases, leaving 2 bases of the junction unmatched. CDR1 and CDR2 from the germline V gene are MNHEY and SVGAGI. The chain's CDR3 is CASKGQAGELFF. CDR3 nucleotides: TGTGCCAGCAAAGGACAGGCCGGGGAGCTGTTTTTT.

This clonotype was recorded many times. The chain recombines TRBV28 with TRBJ1-5, with no clear D. V was shortened by 4 bases and J by 6 bases, with 16 bases between the two germline ends. The CDR3 covers 15 residues. The germline CDR1 and CDR2 sequences are MDHEN and SYDVKM. In DNA form, the CDR3 reads TGTGCCAGCAGTTATTCCGGCGACCACCGTCAGCCCCAGCATTTT. Translation: CASSYSGDHRQPQHF.

With regard to this clonotype: One end of the junction is discordant with germline, which a read error may explain. The chain joins TRBV13 to TRBJ2-7; 7 positions match TRBD1. The germline gives CDR1 PRHDT, CDR2 FYEKMQ (reference sequence). The length of the CDR3 is 14 residues. The CDR3 protein is CAGSMRDSAYEQYF. For the CDR3, the DNA is TGTGCCGGCAGCATGAGGGACAGCGCCTACGAGCAGTACTTC.

In DNA form, the CDR3 reads TGTGCCAGCAGTTACGTGGCAGGGCACGAGACCCAGTACTTC. It is translated as CASSYVAGHETQYF. The rearrangement uses TRBV6-2 or TRBV6-3 and TRBJ2-5; perhaps TRBD1 as D (5 bases). V lost 2 bases, J lost 5 bases, and 12 bases lay in between. Germline CDR1 reads MNHEY; CDR2 reads SVGEGT. CDR3 length: 14 amino acids.